This TCR beta chain was retrieved from a study of OX40 agonist ivuxolimab in advanced cancers. The wider study: Dosing consisted of intravenous ivuxolimab at 0.01 to 10 mg/kg every 2 weeks. Patients receiving dose escalation had hepatocellular carcinoma, melanoma, renal cell or head and neck cancer.

This clone was recorded a few times. The V end lost 1 base, the J end lost 3 bases, and 10 bases lay between the germline ends. This CDR3 is built from 15 residues. The germline V gene has CDR1 LGHNA and CDR2 YSLEER. Sequencing was performed with immunoSEQ multiplex PCR; in TCRdb, only in-frame clones are kept and a portion is missing. The sample contains some 64,000 clones, 80% to 95% of which appear only once. The source of this sequence is an adult with an advanced solid tumor such as melanoma, head and neck, liver or kidney cancer. The chain carries TRBV4-3 and TRBJ1-3; tentatively, D is TRBD1 (5 bases). This specimen consisted of CD4+ or CD8+ T cells sorted from blood, obtained in a trial of the OX40 agonist ivuxolimab. CDR3 sequence (DNA): TGCGCCAGCAGCCAAGCGCGAAGGGGTGGAAACACCATATATTTT. Protein: CASSQARRGGNTIYF.